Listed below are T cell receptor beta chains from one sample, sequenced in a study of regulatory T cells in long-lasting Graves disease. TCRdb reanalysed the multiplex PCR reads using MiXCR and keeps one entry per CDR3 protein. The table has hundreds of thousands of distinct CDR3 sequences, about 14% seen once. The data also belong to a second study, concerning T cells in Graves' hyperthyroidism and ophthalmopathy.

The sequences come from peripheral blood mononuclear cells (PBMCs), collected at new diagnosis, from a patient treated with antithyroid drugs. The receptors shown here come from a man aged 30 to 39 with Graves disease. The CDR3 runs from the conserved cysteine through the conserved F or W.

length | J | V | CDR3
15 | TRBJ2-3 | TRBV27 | CASSSVAGSTDTQYF
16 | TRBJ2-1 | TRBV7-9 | CASSFPTGLSYNEQFF
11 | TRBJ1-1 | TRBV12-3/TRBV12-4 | CASSSRAAAFF
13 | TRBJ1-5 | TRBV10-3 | CAISGPKAQPQHF
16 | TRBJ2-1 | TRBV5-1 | CASSFSQGEVYNEQFF
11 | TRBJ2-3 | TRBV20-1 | CSARGVDTQYF
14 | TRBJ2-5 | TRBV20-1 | CSASSALYQETQYF
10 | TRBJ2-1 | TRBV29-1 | CSTAGQSRFF
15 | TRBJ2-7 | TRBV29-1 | CSVPSVIGSSYEQYF
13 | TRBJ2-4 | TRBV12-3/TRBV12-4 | CASSFIGSDIQYF
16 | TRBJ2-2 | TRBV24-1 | CATSEPGMIGTGELFF
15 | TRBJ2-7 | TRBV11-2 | CASSFFRGETYEQYF
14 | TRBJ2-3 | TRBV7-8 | CASSLEARSRAQYF
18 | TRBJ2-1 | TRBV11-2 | CASSFPRFQRDTGNEQFF
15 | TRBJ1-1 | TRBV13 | CASSVVAGVGTEAFF
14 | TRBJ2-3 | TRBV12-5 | CASVAGQPTDTQYF